This T cell receptor (beta chain) comes out of a study of beta chain features in type 1 diabetes. About the study: Cell yields, age and gender were similar between patients and healthy donors.

Of note for this clone: Its antigen is as yet unknown.

Germline V gene sequence: CDR1 SNHLY, CDR2 FYNNEI. Between the trimmed V and J ends, which lost 6 bases and 6 bases, there was a span of 12 bases. The CDR3 contains 13 residues. Central memory, naive, regulatory and stem cell-like memory CD4+ cells were sorted by CD45RO/CCR7/CD25/CD127/CD95/CD27. The study's findings and limits: For patients and controls alike, PCR might favor shorter templates to the same degree. All four CD4+ subsets of Type 1 diabetes patients contained TCRB CDR3s that were moderately but significantly shorter.

The whole isolated RNA underwent reverse transcription, so sequencing captured expressed TCRB transcripts. The assay was immunoSEQ multiplex PCR, and TCRdb's table has in-frame clones only and misses some. The table lists 40,000 to 55,000 clones, roughly 40% of them singletons. This chain joins TRBV2 and TRBJ1-5; weak D call: TRBD1 (6 bases). The sequenced sample consisted of stem cell memory CD4+ T cells from blood. The source of this sequence is a man aged 25 to 40 with type 1 diabetes. The CDR3 DNA is TGTGCCAGCAGGGCAGGGGCTGGTCAGCCCCAGCATTTT. This encodes CASRAGAGQPQHF.